These 4 T cell receptor beta chains originate from one sample sequenced in a study of tumor-infiltrating lymphocytes in primary liver carcinoma (TCRdb year 2017). Total RNA and DNA were co-extracted from around 18-30 mg of bulk tissue with the AllPrep DNA/RNA mini kit, without cell sorting. The data were produced on an Illumina HiSeq 2500. TCRbeta-specific cDNA was reverse-transcribed from 500 ng total RNA using a constant-region primer and ProtoScript II reverse transcriptase. The TCRbeta libraries were prepared through three rounds of nested multiplex PCR following a slightly modified ARM-PCR procedure. The first two PCR rounds used multiplex TRBV1-TRBV30 forward primers with a Cbeta reverse primer, each for approximately 10 cycles. In TCRdb, the public reads were trimmed at Q25 with fastp and aligned with MiXCR, with productive beta chains retained. Every CDR3 protein is listed once, alongside the most common genes and DNA of its rows. This sample comprises approximately 88,000 distinct CDR3 sequences, around 68% of them detected only once. More than 25% of the sample comes from the top ten.

Sequencing used tumor-adjacent normal liver tissue. These receptors all come from a man aged 40-49 years with primary liver carcinoma and hepatitis B virus infection.

A remark on this clonotype: One junction end disagrees with the germline gene, perhaps due to a read error. The CDR3 reads CASSLTVDNQPQHF. The CDR3, as DNA: TGTGCCAGCAGCTTGACAGTGGACAATCAGCCCCAACATTTT. This sequence joins TRBV6-6 and TRBJ1-5, with D possibly TRBD1 on 5 matching bases. CDR1 and CDR2 (germline): MNHNY, SVGAGI (reference sequence). This CDR3 comprises 14 residues.

With regard to this clonotype: The junction departs from germline at one end; a sequencing error may be responsible. The chain combines TRBV11-2 with TRBJ2-7; tentative D call: TRBD2 (6 bases). Germline lookup yields CDR1 SGHAT and CDR2 FQNNGV. CDR3 length: 17 residues. As DNA, the CDR3 is TGTGCCAGCAGCTTAGTGATAGGAGGGCCCCTATTCTACGAGCAGTATTTC. Translating it yields CASSLVIGGPLFYEQYF.

Worth noting for this clonotype: A much more abundant neighbour one base away suggests this may be a read error. This sequence joins TRBV5-6 and TRBJ2-3; D uncertain. The CDR3 loop spans 13 amino acids. Germline V gives CDR1 SGHDT, CDR2 YYEEEE. As DNA, the CDR3 is TGTGCCAGCAGCTCTTGGGTCACAGATATGCAGTATTTT. Amino acid sequence: CASSSWVTDMQYF.

Concerning this clonotype: Germline and junction disagree at one end, which may indicate a read error. V gene TRBV10-3 combines with J gene TRBJ2-5; TRBD2 might be the D (7 bases). CDR3 length equals 14 residues. Germline CDR1 is ENHRY and CDR2 is SYGVKD. CDR3 residues: CAIRRTRGEETQYF. In DNA form, the CDR3 reads TGTGCCATCAGGAGGACTAGGGGGGAAGAGACACAGTACTTC.